Below are 22 T cell receptor beta chains sequenced from a single sample in a study of post-analysis software for immune sequencing data. Antigens of these TCRs are unknown. Researchers reported that TCR beta cDNA libraries carried unique molecular identifiers. Using its own MiXCR run on the PCR reads, TCRdb lists one record per CDR3 protein. The data contain 350,000 to 500,000 distinct CDR3 sequences, less than 40% of them singletons. General study results and limits: TRBV segments more frequent in patients than in controls numbered about 5 and included TRBV5-6, TRBV5-1 and TRBV20-1.

Material for sequencing was blood. These receptors originate from a girl aged 2 to 9 with multiple sclerosis.

J is TRBJ2-7 and V is TRBV27; either TRBD1 or TRBD2 may fit D (6 bases each). Looked up from germline, CDR1 is MNHEY and CDR2 is SMNVEV (reference sequence). The V gene lost 3 bases and the J gene lost 3 bases, with 18 bases spanning the gap. The CDR3 totals 16 residues. This CDR3 reads CASSLEGHRRIYEQYF. CDR3 coding DNA: TGTGCCAGCAGTTTGGAGGGACACAGAAGAATCTACGAGCAGTACTTC.

J is TRBJ2-6 and V is TRBV21-1; TRBD2 is the table's D call, not checked against the DNA. TRBV21-1 is a listed pseudogene. The CDR3 spans 19 residues. The CDR3 loop is CASSKGVRRREIGANVLTF. The CDR3 DNA reads as TGTGCCAGCAGCAAAGGAGTGCGCCGACGGGAGATAGGGGCCAACGTCCTGACTTTC.

This clonotype occurred once. The chain is built from TRBV11-2 and TRBJ1-6; no definite D call. Germline CDR1 is SGHAT and CDR2 is FQNNGV. V was clipped by 3 bases and J by 14 bases, with 14 bases between them. The length of the CDR3 is 13 residues. The CDR3, as DNA: TGTGCCAGCAGCTTTAATGAGCAACGAGCCCTCCACTTT. This sequence encodes CASSFNEQRALHF.

The chain carries TRBV28 and TRBJ1-4; D possibly corresponds to TRBD1 (6 bases). Germline lookup yields CDR1 MDHEN and CDR2 SYDVKM. Trimming left V 3 bases short and J 4 bases short, with 12 bases between. The length of the CDR3 is 15 residues. Here the CDR3 reads CASSLQGKGNEKLFF. The CDR3 nucleotides are TGTGCCAGCAGTTTGCAGGGGAAGGGTAATGAAAAACTGTTTTTT.

This clonotype was detected many times. This rearrangement joins TRBV12-3 or TRBV12-4 to TRBJ1-1; 10 positions match TRBD1. The CDR3 consists of 14 residues. Trimming removed 5 bases from V and 1 base from J; junction bases left unmatched: 1. The CDR3 region is CASSRQGANTEAFF. DNA of the CDR3: TGTGCCAGCAGTAGACAGGGGGCGAACACTGAAGCTTTCTTT.

This clonotype was detected only a few times. The chain joins TRBV5-1 to TRBJ2-5, with a weak D call TRBD1 (6 bases). The germline CDR1 and CDR2 sequences are SGHRS and YFSETQ. This CDR3 is 14 amino acids long. V lost 4 bases, J lost 5 bases, and 15 bases lay in between. In DNA, the CDR3 is TGCGCCAGCAGCCAACAGGGCCCGACGGAGACCCAGTACTTC. This encodes CASSQQGPTETQYF.

The V gene is TRBV5-1, the J gene TRBJ2-1; D is ambiguous. The length of the CDR3 is 15 residues. Germline CDR1 SGHRS, CDR2 YFSETQ. Trimming stripped 2 bases from V and 4 bases from J, with 13 bases between. CDR3 loop: CASSLVQLGYNEQFF. The CDR3 nucleotides read TGCGCCAGCAGCTTAGTTCAGTTGGGGTACAATGAGCAGTTCTTC.

This clonotype was detected only a few times. The rearrangement uses TRBV18 and TRBJ2-4, with 8 positions matching TRBD2. The J call may be mistaken, given a closer DNA end match to TRBJ2-7. Germline V gene lookup returns CDR1 KGHSH and CDR2 LQKENI. CDR3 length: 14 residues. CDR3 loop: CASSPGTRSYEQYF. The CDR3 DNA is TGTGCCAGCTCACCAGGGACTAGATCCTACGAGCAGTACTTC.

The V gene is TRBV7-2, the J gene TRBJ2-4, with D possibly being TRBD1 (5 bases). The J call may be in error: the DNA end matches TRBJ2-7 better. The V gene's germline CDR1 is SGHTA and CDR2 FQGNSA. The CDR3 has 14 residues. The CDR3 here is CASSFNQGVYEQYF. CDR3 bases: TGTGCCAGCAGCTTCAACCAGGGTGTTTACGAGCAGTACTTC.

This clonotype came up many times. The rearrangement links TRBV29-1 to TRBJ1-2; D unresolved. CDR1 is SQVTM, CDR2 ANQGSEA, per germline. The V and J ends lost 3 bases and 4 bases respectively, with 15 bases between them. The CDR3 is 14 residues long. The CDR3 DNA sequence: TGCAGCGTTGATCGGCGCTCGGAAGGCTATGGCTACACCTTC. This translates into CSVDRRSEGYGYTF.

This rearrangement joins TRBV4-2 to TRBJ2-7; D might be TRBD2 (6 bases). Germline lookup yields CDR1 LGHNA and CDR2 YNFKEQ. V lost 6 bases, J lost 3 bases, and 18 bases lay in between. CDR3 size: 15 residues. For the CDR3, the DNA is TGTGCCAGCAGAGGAGGGTCTGAGGGAAGCTACGAGCAGTACTTC. Its translation: CASRGGSEGSYEQYF.

This clonotype has a handful of counts. The chain carries TRBV12-3 or TRBV12-4 and TRBJ2-7, with D possibly matching TRBD2 (6 bases). The V and J ends lost 1 base and 5 bases respectively, with 9 bases between them. The CDR3 totals 13 residues. CDR3: CASSLVGGNEQYF. CDR3 nucleotides: TGTGCCAGCAGTTTAGTGGGCGGGAACGAGCAGTACTTC.

The rearrangement uses TRBV20-1 and TRBJ2-1; TRBD2 aligns across 11 bases. CDR1 is DFQATT and CDR2 is SNEGSKA in the germline V gene (reference sequence). The ends lost 7 bases at V and 0 bases at J; junction bases unmatched: 11. This CDR3 spans 17 amino acids. The CDR3, as DNA: TGCAGTGGGACGACTAGCGGGGCCCTAAGCTCCTACAATGAGCAGTTCTTC. Translating gives CSGTTSGALSSYNEQFF.

The rearrangement joins TRBV5-1 to TRBJ2-1, with D maybe TRBD1 (6 bases). CDR3 length equals 16 residues. Germline CDR1 reads SGHRS; CDR2 reads YFSETQ. Trimming removed 3 bases from V and 8 bases from J, with 21 bases in between. The CDR3 sequence: CASSYTTGQDFDEQFF. Written as DNA, the CDR3 is TGCGCCAGCAGCTATACAACGGGACAAGACTTCGATGAGCAGTTCTTC.

The V gene is TRBV3-1, the J gene TRBJ1-1; D unclear. The CDR3 sequence is 15 residues long. Between the trimmed V and J ends, which lost 4 bases and 0 bases, there was a span of 12 bases. From germline, CDR1 is LGHDT and CDR2 YNNKEL (reference sequence). The CDR3 sequence is CASSLHLRVNTEAFF. CDR3 sequence (DNA): TGTGCCAGCAGCCTTCACCTACGGGTGAACACTGAAGCTTTCTTT. The whole variable domain, filled in from reference TRBV3-1 and TRBJ1-1, reads DTAVSQTPKYLVTQMGNDKSIKCEQNLGHDTMYWYKQDSKKFLKIMFSYNNKELIINETVPNRFSPKSPDKAHLNLHINSLELGDSAVYFCASSLHLRVNTEAFFGQGTRLTVV.

This chain joins TRBV20-1 and TRBJ1-2; 11 positions agree with TRBD1. Germline loops: CDR1 DFQATT, CDR2 SNEGSKA (reference sequence). The J segment lost 7 bases and the V segment lost 1 base, leaving 8 bases of the junction unmatched. The length of the CDR3 is 15 residues. The CDR3 region has the DNA TGCAGTGCTAGAGTATGGGACAGGGGGAGGGGTGGCTACACCTTC. Translated, it gives CSARVWDRGRGGYTF.

The V call is TRBV29-1, the J call TRBJ2-1; TRBD1 matches at 7 bases. V dropped 6 bases and J dropped 6; count of bases not matched to a gene: 8. CDR1 and CDR2 (germline): SQVTM, ANQGSEA. The CDR3 has 13 amino acids. The CDR3 reads CSVTGTAINEQFF. DNA of the CDR3: TGCAGCGTAACCGGGACAGCGATCAATGAGCAGTTCTTC.

This clonotype appeared a few times. V usage is TRBV29-1 and J usage is TRBJ2-5, with 10 bases matching TRBD1. Germline CDR1 and CDR2: SQVTM and ANQGSEA. This CDR3 is built from 13 residues. V lost 7 bases, J lost 4 bases, and 6 bases stayed unmatched. Here the CDR3 reads CSAGDRGGETQYF. The CDR3 nucleotides read TGCAGCGCGGGGGACAGGGGAGGAGAGACCCAGTACTTC.

The chain is built from TRBV7-8 and TRBJ2-3; TRBD1 matches 7 bases. The CDR3 contains 16 residues. The germline V gene encodes CDR1 SGHVS and CDR2 FQNEAQ. V lost 0 bases, J lost 1 base, and 4 bases stayed unmatched. CDR3 DNA: TGTGCCAGCAGCTTAGCCCGGGACAGTGGCACAGATACGCAGTATTTT. This gives the protein CASSLARDSGTDTQYF.

The chain couples TRBV7-3 to TRBJ2-1, with 7 bases matching TRBD2. There are 13 residues in the CDR3. The germline CDR1 and CDR2 sequences are SGHTA and FQGTGA. Trimming removed 3 bases from V and 9 bases from J; junction bases left unmatched: 5. CDR3 sequence: CASSLGGASEQFF. CDR3 DNA sequence: TGTGCCAGCAGCTTGGGAGGGGCGAGTGAGCAGTTCTTC. The whole variable domain, remainder taken from reference TRBV7-3 and TRBJ2-1, is GAGVSQTPSNKVTEKGKYVELRCDPISGHTALYWYRQSLGQGPEFLIYFQGTGAADDSGLPNDRFFAVRPEGSVSTLKIQRTERGDSAVYLCASSLGGASEQFFGPGTRLTVL.

Only a few counts were recorded for this clonotype. The chain has TRBV14 and TRBJ2-5, with 10 bases that match TRBD1. This CDR3 is built from 17 residues. Unmatched junction bases numbered 5, after V lost 0 bases and J lost 1 base. Germline CDR1 SGHDN, CDR2 FVKESK. The CDR3 here is CASSQDLGTGVQETQYF. CDR3 in DNA: TGTGCCAGCAGCCAAGATCTCGGGACAGGGGTCCAAGAGACCCAGTACTTC.

This clonotype has just a few counts. This chain uses TRBV28 with TRBJ2-5; D gene uncertain. From germline, CDR1 is MDHEN and CDR2 SYDVKM. The CDR3 extends over 12 amino acids. With 7 bases removed from V and 2 bases from J, the gap between germline ends came to 8 bases. The CDR3 protein is CASTQQQETQYF. The CDR3 bases are TGTGCCAGCACCCAGCAGCAAGAGACCCAGTACTTC. Using reference TRBV28 and TRBJ2-5 for the parts outside the CDR3, the full variable domain is DVKVTQSSRYLVKRTGEKVFLECVQDMDHENMFWYRQDPGLGLRLIYFSYDVKMKEKGDIPEGYSVSREKKERFSLILESASTNQTSMYLCASTQQQETQYFGPGTRLLVL.